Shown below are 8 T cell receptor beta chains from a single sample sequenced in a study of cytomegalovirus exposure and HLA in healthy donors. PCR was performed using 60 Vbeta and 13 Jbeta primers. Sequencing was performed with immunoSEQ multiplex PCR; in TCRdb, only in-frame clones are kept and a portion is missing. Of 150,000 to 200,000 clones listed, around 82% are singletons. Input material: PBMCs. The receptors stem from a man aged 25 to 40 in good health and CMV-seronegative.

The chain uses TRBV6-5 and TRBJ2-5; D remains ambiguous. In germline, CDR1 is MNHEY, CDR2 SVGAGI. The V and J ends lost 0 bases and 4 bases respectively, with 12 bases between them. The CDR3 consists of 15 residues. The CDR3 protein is CASSYSITGPETQYF. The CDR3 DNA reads TGTGCCAGCAGTTACTCGATTACTGGGCCAGAGACCCAGTACTTC.

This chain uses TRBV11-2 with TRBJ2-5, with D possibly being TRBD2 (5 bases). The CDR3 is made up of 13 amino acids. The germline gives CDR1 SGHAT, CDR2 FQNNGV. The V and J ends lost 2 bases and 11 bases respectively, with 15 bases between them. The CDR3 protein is CASSLPIAWEQYF. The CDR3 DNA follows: TGTGCCAGCAGCTTACCTATAGCGTGGGAGCAGTACTTC.

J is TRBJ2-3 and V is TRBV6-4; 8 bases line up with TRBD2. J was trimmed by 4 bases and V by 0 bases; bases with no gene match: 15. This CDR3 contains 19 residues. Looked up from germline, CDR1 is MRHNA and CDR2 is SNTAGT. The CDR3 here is CASSDSAGGSPPGPDTQYF. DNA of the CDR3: TGTGCCAGCAGTGACTCGGCGGGGGGCTCCCCACCGGGACCAGATACGCAGTATTTT.

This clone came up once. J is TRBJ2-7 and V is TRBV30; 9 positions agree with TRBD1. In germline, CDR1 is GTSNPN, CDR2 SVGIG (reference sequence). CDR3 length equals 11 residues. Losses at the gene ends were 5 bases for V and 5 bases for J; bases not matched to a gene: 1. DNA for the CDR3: TGTGCCTGGGGACAGGGGAACGAGCAGTACTTC. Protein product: CAWGQGNEQYF.

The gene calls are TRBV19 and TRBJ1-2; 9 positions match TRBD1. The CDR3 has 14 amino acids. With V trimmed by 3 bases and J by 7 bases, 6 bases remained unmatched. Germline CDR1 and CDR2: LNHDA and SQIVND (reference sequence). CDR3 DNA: TGTGCCAGTAGTATGCGGGACAGGGTTTCTGGCTACACCTTC. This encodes CASSMRDRVSGYTF.

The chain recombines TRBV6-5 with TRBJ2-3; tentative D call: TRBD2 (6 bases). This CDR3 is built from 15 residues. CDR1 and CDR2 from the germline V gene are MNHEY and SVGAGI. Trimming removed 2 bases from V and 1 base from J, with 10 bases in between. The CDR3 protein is CASSYGEEGTDTQYF. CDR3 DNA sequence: TGTGCCAGCAGTTACGGGGAGGAGGGCACAGATACGCAGTATTTT.

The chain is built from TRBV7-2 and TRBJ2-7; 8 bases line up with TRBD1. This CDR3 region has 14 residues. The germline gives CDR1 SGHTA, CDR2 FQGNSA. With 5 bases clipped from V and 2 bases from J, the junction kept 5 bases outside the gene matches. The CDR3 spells CASSMGQVPYEQYF. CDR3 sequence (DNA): TGTGCCAGCAGCATGGGACAGGTTCCCTACGAGCAGTACTTC.

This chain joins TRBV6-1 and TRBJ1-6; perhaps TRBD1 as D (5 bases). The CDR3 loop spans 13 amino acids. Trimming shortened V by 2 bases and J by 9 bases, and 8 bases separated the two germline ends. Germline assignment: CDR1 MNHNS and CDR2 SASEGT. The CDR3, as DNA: TGTGCCAGCAGTGAACAGGGTTTTTCACCCCTCCACTTT. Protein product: CASSEQGFSPLHF.